This TCR beta chain was sequenced for a study of cytomegalovirus exposure and HLA in healthy donors. Whole-study findings and limits: A later analysis revealed that TCR association rates differed between HLA loci, peaking at DRB1 and bottoming out at HLA-C. Later analysis demonstrated an association between a missense DCLRE1C variant and TCR beta V- and J-gene trimming. The study designated 150 to 200 TCR beta chains cytomegalovirus-associated.

Of note for this clone: Its antigen is not known.

Germline loops: CDR1 SGHNT, CDR2 YENEEA. CDR3 length: 14 amino acids. Trimming removed 3 bases from V and 0 bases from J; junction bases left unmatched: 2. The PCR ran on 60 Vbeta and 13 Jbeta primers. The table came from immunoSEQ multiplex PCR; TCRdb's copy has only in-frame clones and leaves some out. The data hold roughly 180,000 clones, with about 83% observed a single time. The receptor was isolated from a girl aged 10-17 years in good health and CMV-seropositive. The sequenced sample consisted of PBMCs. V is TRBV11-3 and J is TRBJ2-7; TRBD1 agrees at 7 bases. The CDR3 nucleotides are TGTGCCAGCAGCTTTTGGGACAGCTCCTACGAGCAGTACTTC. It codes for CASSFWDSSYEQYF.